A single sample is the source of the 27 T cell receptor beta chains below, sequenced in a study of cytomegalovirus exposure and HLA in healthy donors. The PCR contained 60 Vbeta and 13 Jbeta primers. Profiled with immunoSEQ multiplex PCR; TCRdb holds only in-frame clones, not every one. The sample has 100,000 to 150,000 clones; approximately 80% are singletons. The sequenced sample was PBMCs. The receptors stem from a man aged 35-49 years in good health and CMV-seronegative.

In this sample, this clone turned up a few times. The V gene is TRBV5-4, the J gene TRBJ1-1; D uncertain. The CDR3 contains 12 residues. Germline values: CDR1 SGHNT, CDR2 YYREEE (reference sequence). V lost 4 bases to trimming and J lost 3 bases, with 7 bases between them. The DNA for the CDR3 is TGTGCCAGCAGCCATGGGCACACTGAAGCTTTCTTT. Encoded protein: CASSHGHTEAFF.

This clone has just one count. This CDR3 is CAWSVSRTQETQYF. In DNA, the CDR3 is TGTGCCTGGAGTGTATCCCGGACTCAAGAGACCCAGTACTTC. V gene TRBV30 combines with J gene TRBJ2-5; possible D gene TRBD2, 5 bases. Germline V gives CDR1 GTSNPN, CDR2 SVGIG (reference sequence). The CDR3 totals 14 residues. Trimming removed 0 bases from V and 2 bases from J, with 10 bases in between.

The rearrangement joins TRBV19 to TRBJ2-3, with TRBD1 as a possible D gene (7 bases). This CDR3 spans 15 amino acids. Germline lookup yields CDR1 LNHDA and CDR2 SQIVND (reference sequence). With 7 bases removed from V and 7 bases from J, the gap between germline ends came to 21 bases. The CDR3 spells CASTKPGGGGNTQYF. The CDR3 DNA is TGTGCCAGTACCAAACCAGGGGGAGGAGGAAATACGCAGTATTTT.

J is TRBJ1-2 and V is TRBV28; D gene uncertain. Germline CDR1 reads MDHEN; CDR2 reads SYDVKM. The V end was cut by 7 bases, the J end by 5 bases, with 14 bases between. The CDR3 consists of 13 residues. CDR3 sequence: CASKTTENYGYTF. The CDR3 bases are TGTGCCAGCAAAACCACAGAGAATTATGGCTACACCTTC.

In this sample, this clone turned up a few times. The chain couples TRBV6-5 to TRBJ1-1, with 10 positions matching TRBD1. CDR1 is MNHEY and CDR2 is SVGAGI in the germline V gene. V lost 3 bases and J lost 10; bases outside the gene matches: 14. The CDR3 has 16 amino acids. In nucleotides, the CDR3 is TGTGCCAGCAGTTATAGGCCCCCGGGACAGGGGTATTCAGCTTTCTTT. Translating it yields CASSYRPPGQGYSAFF.

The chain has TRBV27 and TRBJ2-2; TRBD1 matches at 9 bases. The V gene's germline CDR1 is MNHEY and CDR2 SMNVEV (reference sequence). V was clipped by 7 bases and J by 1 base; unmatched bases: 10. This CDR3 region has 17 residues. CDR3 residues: CASTPLPGQGNTGELFF. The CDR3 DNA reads TGTGCCAGCACCCCCCTCCCGGGACAGGGGAACACCGGGGAGCTGTTTTTT.

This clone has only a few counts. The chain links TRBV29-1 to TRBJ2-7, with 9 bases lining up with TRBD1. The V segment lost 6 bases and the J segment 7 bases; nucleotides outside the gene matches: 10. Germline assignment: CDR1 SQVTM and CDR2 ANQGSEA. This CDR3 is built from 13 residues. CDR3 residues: CSVGTGLSGEQYF. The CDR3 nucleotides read TGCAGCGTCGGGACAGGGCTCTCGGGGGAGCAGTACTTC.

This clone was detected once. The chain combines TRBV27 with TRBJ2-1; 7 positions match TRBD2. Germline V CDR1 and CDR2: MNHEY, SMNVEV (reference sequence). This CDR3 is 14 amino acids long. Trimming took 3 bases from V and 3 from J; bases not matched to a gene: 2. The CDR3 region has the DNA TGTGCCAGCAGTTTGGGAGGGAACTACAATGAGCAGTTCTTC. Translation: CASSLGGNYNEQFF.

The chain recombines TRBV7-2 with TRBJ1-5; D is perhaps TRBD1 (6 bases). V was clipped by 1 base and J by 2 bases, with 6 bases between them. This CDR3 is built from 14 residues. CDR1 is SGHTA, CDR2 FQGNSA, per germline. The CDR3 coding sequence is TGTGCCAGCAGCTTAGACAGGGGCAATCAGCCCCAGCATTTT. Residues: CASSLDRGNQPQHF. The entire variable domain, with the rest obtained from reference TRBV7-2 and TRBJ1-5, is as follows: GAGVSQSPSNKVTEKGKDVELRCDPISGHTALYWYRQSLGQGLEFLIYFQGNSAPDKSGLPSDRFSAERTGGSVSTLTIQRTQQEDSAVYLCASSLDRGNQPQHFGDGTRLSIL.

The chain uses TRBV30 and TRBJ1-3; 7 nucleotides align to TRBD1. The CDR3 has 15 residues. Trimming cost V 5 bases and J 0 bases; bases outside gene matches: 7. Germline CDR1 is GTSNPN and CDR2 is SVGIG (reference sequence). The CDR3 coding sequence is TGTGCCTGGGGCCAGGGGGGCACCTCTGGAAACACCATATATTTT. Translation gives CAWGQGGTSGNTIYF.

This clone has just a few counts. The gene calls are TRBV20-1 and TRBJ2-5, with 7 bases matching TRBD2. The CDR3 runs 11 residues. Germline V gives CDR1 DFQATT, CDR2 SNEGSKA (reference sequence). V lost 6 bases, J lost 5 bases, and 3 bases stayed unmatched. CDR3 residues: CSAGTMETQYF. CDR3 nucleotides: TGCAGTGCAGGGACTATGGAGACCCAGTACTTC.

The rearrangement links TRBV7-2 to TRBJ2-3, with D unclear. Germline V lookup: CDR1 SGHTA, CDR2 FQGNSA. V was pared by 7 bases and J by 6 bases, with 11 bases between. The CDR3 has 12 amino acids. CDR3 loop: CASTLISDTQYF. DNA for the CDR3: TGTGCCAGCACCCTAATATCGGATACGCAGTATTTT.

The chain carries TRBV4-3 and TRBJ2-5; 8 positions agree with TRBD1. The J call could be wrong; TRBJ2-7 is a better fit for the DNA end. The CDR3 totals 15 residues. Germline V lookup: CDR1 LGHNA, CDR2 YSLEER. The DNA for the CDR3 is TGCGCCAGCAGCCAAGGGCGGACAGGGACCTACGAGCAGTACTTC. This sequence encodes CASSQGRTGTYEQYF.

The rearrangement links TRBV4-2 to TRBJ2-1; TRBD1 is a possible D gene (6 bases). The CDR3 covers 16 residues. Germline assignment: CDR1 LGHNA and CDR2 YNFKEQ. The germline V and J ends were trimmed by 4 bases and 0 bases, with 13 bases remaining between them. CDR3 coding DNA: TGTGCCAGCAGCCCCGGGGTAGGGGGCTCCTACAATGAGCAGTTCTTC. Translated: CASSPGVGGSYNEQFF.

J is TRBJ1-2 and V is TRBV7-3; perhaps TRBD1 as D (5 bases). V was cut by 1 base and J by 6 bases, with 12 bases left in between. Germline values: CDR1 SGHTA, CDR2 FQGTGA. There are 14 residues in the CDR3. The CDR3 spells CASSLSGAYDGYTF. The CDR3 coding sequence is TGTGCCAGCAGCTTAAGTGGGGCCTATGATGGCTACACCTTC.

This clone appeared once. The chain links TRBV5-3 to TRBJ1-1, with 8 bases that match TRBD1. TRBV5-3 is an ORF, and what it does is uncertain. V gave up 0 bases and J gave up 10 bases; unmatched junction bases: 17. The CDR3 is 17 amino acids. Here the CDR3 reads CARSLDRLLRGLGGAFF. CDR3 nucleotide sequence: TGTGCCAGAAGCTTGGACCGGTTGCTCAGGGGGCTCGGCGGAGCTTTCTTT.

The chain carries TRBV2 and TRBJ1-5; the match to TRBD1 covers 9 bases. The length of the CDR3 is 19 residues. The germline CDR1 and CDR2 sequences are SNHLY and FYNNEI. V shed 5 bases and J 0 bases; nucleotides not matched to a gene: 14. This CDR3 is CASSPIGTGPSYSNQPQHF. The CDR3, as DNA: TGTGCCAGCAGTCCTATTGGGACAGGGCCGTCCTATAGCAATCAGCCCCAGCATTTT.

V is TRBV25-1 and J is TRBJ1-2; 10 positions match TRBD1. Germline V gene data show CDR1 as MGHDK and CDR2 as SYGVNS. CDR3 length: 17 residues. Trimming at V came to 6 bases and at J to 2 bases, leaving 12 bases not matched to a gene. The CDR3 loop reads CASSWGGTGASNYGYTF. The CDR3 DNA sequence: TGTGCCAGCAGCTGGGGTGGGACAGGGGCCTCCAACTATGGCTACACCTTC.

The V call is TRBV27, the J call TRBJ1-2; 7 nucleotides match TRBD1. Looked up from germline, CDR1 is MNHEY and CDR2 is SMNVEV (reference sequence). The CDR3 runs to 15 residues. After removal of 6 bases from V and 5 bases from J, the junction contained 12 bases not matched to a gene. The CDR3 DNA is TGTGCCAGCAGGCGGAGCCGGGACAGCCCGTATGGCTACACCTTC. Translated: CASRRSRDSPYGYTF.

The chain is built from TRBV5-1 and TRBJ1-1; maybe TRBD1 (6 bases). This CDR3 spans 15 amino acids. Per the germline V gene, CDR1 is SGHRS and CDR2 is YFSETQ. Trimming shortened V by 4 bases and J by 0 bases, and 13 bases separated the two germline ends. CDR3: CASSRGADLNTEAFF. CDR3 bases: TGCGCCAGCAGCCGGGGGGCGGATCTGAACACTGAAGCTTTCTTT.

The DNA of the CDR3 is TGCGCCAGCAGCGCTACAGGGGGCATAACTGAAGCTTTCTTT. This translates into CASSATGGITEAFF. V is TRBV5-1 and J is TRBJ1-1, with TRBD1 matching over 9 bases. The CDR3 is 14 residues long. V was pared by 4 bases and J by 5 bases, with 6 bases of the junction left unmatched. Germline lookup yields CDR1 SGHRS and CDR2 YFSETQ. The variable domain in full, with the rest retrieved from reference TRBV5-1 and TRBJ1-1, is KAGVTQTPRYLIKTRGQQVTLSCSPISGHRSVSWYQQTPGQGLQFLFEYFSETQRNKGNFPGRFSGRQFSNSRSEMNVSTLELGDSALYLCASSATGGITEAFFGQGTRLTVV.

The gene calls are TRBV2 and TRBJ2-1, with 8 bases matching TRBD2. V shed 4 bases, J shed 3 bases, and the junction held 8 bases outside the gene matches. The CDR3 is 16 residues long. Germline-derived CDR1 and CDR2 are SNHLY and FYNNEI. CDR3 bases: TGTGCCAGCAGTGCATATGGCGGGGGGTTCTACAATGAGCAGTTCTTC. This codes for CASSAYGGGFYNEQFF.

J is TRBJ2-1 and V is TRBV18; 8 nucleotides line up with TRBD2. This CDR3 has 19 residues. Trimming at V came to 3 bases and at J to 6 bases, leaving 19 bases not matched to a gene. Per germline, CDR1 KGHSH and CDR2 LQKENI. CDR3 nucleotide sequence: TGTGCCAGCTCACCCAGGGTGAGGGAAACAGCGGGGGATCGCAATGAGCAGTTCTTC. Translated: CASSPRVRETAGDRNEQFF.

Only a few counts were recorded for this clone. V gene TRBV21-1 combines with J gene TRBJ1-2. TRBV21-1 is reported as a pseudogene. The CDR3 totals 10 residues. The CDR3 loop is CASSKGVREF. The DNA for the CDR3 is TGTGCCAGCAGCAAAGGAGTGAGGGAGTTC.

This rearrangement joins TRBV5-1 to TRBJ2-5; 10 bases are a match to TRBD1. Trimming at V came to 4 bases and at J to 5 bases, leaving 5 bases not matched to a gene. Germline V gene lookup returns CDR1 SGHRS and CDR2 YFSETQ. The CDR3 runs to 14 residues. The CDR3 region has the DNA TGCGCCAGCAGCCCTGAGGGACAGGGGGAGACCCAGTACTTC. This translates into CASSPEGQGETQYF.

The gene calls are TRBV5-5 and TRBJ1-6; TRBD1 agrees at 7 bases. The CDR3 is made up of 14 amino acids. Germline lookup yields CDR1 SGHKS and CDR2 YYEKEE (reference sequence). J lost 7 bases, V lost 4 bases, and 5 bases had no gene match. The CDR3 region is CASSEPGQNSPLHF. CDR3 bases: TGTGCCAGCAGCGAACCGGGACAGAATTCACCCCTCCACTTT. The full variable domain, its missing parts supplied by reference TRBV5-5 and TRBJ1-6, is DAGVTQSPTHLIKTRGQQVTLRCSPISGHKSVSWYQQVLGQGPQFIFQYYEKEERGRGNFPDRFSARQFPNYSSELNVNALLLGDSALYLCASSEPGQNSPLHFGNGTRLTVT.

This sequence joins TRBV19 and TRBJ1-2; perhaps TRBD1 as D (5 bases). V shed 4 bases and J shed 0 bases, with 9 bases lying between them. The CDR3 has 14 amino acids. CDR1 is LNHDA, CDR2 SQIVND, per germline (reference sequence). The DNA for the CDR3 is TGTGCCAGTAGTACACAGGAATCTAACTATGGCTACACCTTC. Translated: CASSTQESNYGYTF. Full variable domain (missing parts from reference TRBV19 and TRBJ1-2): DGGITQSPKYLFRKEGQNVTLSCEQNLNHDAMYWYRQDPGQGLRLIYYSQIVNDFQKGDIAEGYSVSREKKESFPLTVTSAQKNPTAFYLCASSTQESNYGYTFGSGTRLTVV.